What follows are 2 T cell receptor beta chains derived from one specimen sequenced in a study of neurological immune-mediated disorders. TCRdb re-derived calls from the 5' RACE reads in MiXCR, one entry per CDR3 protein. This sample yields over 65,000 distinct CDR3 sequences, of which 2.6% are seen a single time; 0.9% to 1.4% belongs to the top ten. The sequenced material came from PBMCs. These receptors were collected from a woman in her 30s with multiple sclerosis.

The table lists this clonotype with many counts. The genes are TRBV27 and TRBJ1-4; 8 nucleotides line up with TRBD1. The CDR3 totals 14 residues. Losses at the gene ends were 8 bases for V and 7 bases for J; bases not matched to a gene: 9. Germline CDR1 is MNHEY and CDR2 is SMNVEV (reference sequence). In DNA, the CDR3 is TGTGCCAGCGGCCCAGGGGGCTATGTTGAAAAACTGTTTTTT. Protein product: CASGPGGYVEKLFF.

The rearrangement uses TRBV20-1 and TRBJ2-2, with D unresolved. This CDR3 spans 13 amino acids. V was pared by 6 bases and J by 0 bases, with 8 bases between. CDR1 is DFQATT, CDR2 SNEGSKA, per germline (reference sequence). For the CDR3, the DNA is TGCAGTGCCCCCCGCTCGAACACCGGGGAGCTGTTTTTT. Amino acids: CSAPRSNTGELFF.